This entry lists 3 T cell receptor beta chains sequenced from one sample in a study of regulatory T cells in long-lasting Graves disease. Sequencing libraries for TCR beta were prepared with iRepertoire HTBI primers and Arm-PCR of CDR3 regions. MiXCR was run by TCRdb on the multiplex PCR reads, yielding one entry per CDR3 protein. The data contain about 220,000 distinct CDR3 sequences, roughly 18% of them seen just once; the ten biggest clones take up around 20%. Time point specified: newly diagnosed GD, antithyroid drugs for less than 3 months. After RNA was extracted from PBMCs, the TCR library was made from it. The sequencing here drew on peripheral blood mononuclear cells (PBMCs), taken at new diagnosis, from a patient treated with antithyroid drugs. Receptors were obtained from a female donor with Graves disease.

The chain uses TRBV28 and TRBJ2-5; 7 positions match TRBD1. The CDR3 runs to 13 residues. The germline gives CDR1 MDHEN, CDR2 SYDVKM. V shed 6 bases and J 6 bases; nucleotides not matched to a gene: 7. The CDR3: CASRQQGRQTQYF. The CDR3 DNA is TGTGCCAGCAGACAACAGGGGCGGCAGACCCAGTACTTC.

This clonotype was counted only a few times. The chain's CDR3 is CASSGGAGVSETQYF. The CDR3 nucleotides read TGTGCCAGTAGTGGAGGAGCGGGAGTGTCAGAGACCCAGTACTTC. V usage is TRBV19 and J usage is TRBJ2-5; 8 bases map to TRBD2. The V and J ends lost 5 bases and 4 bases, in that order; junction bases with no gene match: 9. Germline V lookup: CDR1 LNHDA, CDR2 SQIVND (reference sequence). CDR3 length: 15 amino acids.

This clonotype was seen many times. The rearrangement joins TRBV24-1 to TRBJ2-1; D is ambiguous. Germline CDR1 reads KGHDR; CDR2 reads SFDVKD. The CDR3 extends over 16 amino acids. The V end lost 4 bases, the J end lost 6 bases, and 18 bases lay between the germline ends. Here the CDR3 DNA reads TGTGCCACCAGTGACCCTGGACGGAAAACGGGCAATGAGCAGTTCTTC. Its protein is CATSDPGRKTGNEQFF.